These 23 T cell receptor beta chains came from one sample sequenced in a study of Ad26.COV2.S vaccination and SARS-CoV-2 variants. Here immunoSEQ multiplex PCR was the method, and the copy in TCRdb shows in-frame clones only, minus some. The sample has about 370,000 clones; 70% to 90% are singletons. Treatment reported: about 20 received Ad26.COV2.S at low or high dose, single or two shots; several received placebo; per-sample allocation not given. The samples date from day 63 after the first vaccine or placebo injection. The sample here was peripheral blood, taken in a trial of Ad26.COV2.S vaccine versus placebo. All receptors derive from a person between 18 and 59 years old who received the Ad26.COV2.S COVID-19 vaccine or a placebo.

The rearrangement links TRBV7-9 to TRBJ1-1; unclear D gene. The germline V gene encodes CDR1 SEHNR and CDR2 FQNEAQ (reference sequence). This CDR3 contains 13 residues. Trimming shortened V by 8 bases and J by 2 bases, and 12 bases separated the two germline ends. In DNA form, the CDR3 reads TGTGCCAGCCAGACGGACTTTAACACTGAAGCTTTCTTT. Its protein is CASQTDFNTEAFF.

The rearrangement uses TRBV5-6 and TRBJ1-1, with D tentatively TRBD1 (5 bases). Germline values: CDR1 SGHDT, CDR2 YYEEEE. The V gene lost 4 bases and the J gene lost 8 bases, with 12 bases spanning the gap. CDR3 size: 12 residues. CDR3 sequence reads: CASSGWDGEAFF. DNA for the CDR3: TGTGCCAGCAGCGGATGGGACGGGGAAGCTTTCTTT.

This rearrangement joins TRBV5-8 to TRBJ2-5; 10 bases align to TRBD1. This CDR3 has 16 residues. Germline V lookup: CDR1 SGHTS, CDR2 YDEGEE. J lost 4 bases, V lost 0 bases, and 6 bases had no gene match. This chain's CDR3 is CASSLDWDRGVETQYF. The CDR3 DNA follows: TGTGCCAGCAGCTTGGATTGGGACAGGGGAGTAGAGACCCAGTACTTC.

The chain recombines TRBV6-5 with TRBJ1-5; D not resolved. This CDR3 spans 13 amino acids. CDR1 MNHEY and CDR2 SVGAGI come from the germline V gene. The V end was cut by 5 bases, the J end by 0 bases, with 5 bases between. CDR3 in amino acids: CASSHNSNQPQHF. The CDR3 DNA sequence: TGTGCCAGCAGTCACAATAGCAATCAGCCCCAGCATTTT.

V gene TRBV3-1 (or the pseudogene TRBV3-2) combines with J gene TRBJ2-3; 8 positions match TRBD1. The CDR3 has 13 residues. The ends lost 6 bases at V and 8 bases at J; junction bases unmatched: 7. Germline lookup yields CDR1 LGHDT and CDR2 YNNKEL (reference sequence). The CDR3 is CASRSQGAATQYF. The DNA of the CDR3 is TGTGCCAGCAGGTCCCAGGGGGCGGCTACGCAGTATTTT.

V and J are TRBV6-2 or TRBV6-3 and TRBJ2-5; TRBD2 agrees at 8 bases. Germline CDR1 is MNHEY and CDR2 is SVGEGT. This CDR3 has 13 residues. The V gene end was trimmed by 5 bases and the J gene end by 5 bases; junction bases not matched to a gene: 4. The DNA of the CDR3 is TGTGCCAGCAGTCGTTCTAGCGGGGAGACCCAGTACTTC. Translated, it gives CASSRSSGETQYF.

The V gene is TRBV15, the J gene TRBJ2-3; 16 nucleotides match TRBD2. The germline gives CDR1 LNHNV, CDR2 YYDKDF (reference sequence). CDR3 size: 19 residues. Trimming took 3 bases from V and 4 from J; bases not matched to a gene: 10. CDR3 loop: CATSRLPGLAGGPPDTQYF. CDR3 nucleotides: TGTGCCACCAGCAGGCTCCCGGGACTAGCGGGGGGGCCGCCAGATACGCAGTATTTT.

The chain employs TRBV12-5 and TRBJ1-1; D gene unclear. Trimming removed 7 bases at V and 1 base at J, with 19 bases between. Germline assignment: CDR1 LGHNT and CDR2 FRNRAP. There are 16 residues in the CDR3. CDR3: CASAGRALGWNTEAFF. In DNA, the CDR3 is TGTGCTAGTGCCGGACGGGCTTTAGGTTGGAACACTGAAGCTTTCTTT.

The chain recombines TRBV3-1 (or the pseudogene TRBV3-2) with TRBJ2-7, with 8 bases that match TRBD1. The CDR3 totals 14 residues. Germline values: CDR1 LGHDT, CDR2 YNNKEL (reference sequence). V was clipped by 3 bases and J by 3 bases; unmatched bases: 4. CDR3 bases: TGTGCCAGCAGCCATCAGGGGGCCTTCTACGAGCAGTACTTC. Translation: CASSHQGAFYEQYF.

In its sample, this clone was seen once. The chain uses TRBV19 and TRBJ1-6, with TRBD1 identical over 8 bases. The V gene's germline CDR1 is LNHDA and CDR2 SQIVND (reference sequence). The CDR3 consists of 14 residues. With V trimmed by 5 bases and J by 7 bases, 4 bases remained unmatched. Written as DNA, the CDR3 is TGTGCCAGTAGTTACGGGACAGGCAATTCACCCCTCCACTTT. Protein sequence: CASSYGTGNSPLHF.

V gene TRBV7-8 combines with J gene TRBJ2-7, with TRBD1 matching 8 bases. Germline assignment: CDR1 SGHVS and CDR2 FQNEAQ. Germline trimming cut 5 bases from V and 7 bases from J; bases unmatched to any gene: 10. The CDR3 has 14 amino acids. DNA of the CDR3: TGTGCCAGCAGCCAGAGCATTGACAGGGGAGAGCAGTACTTC. Encoded protein: CASSQSIDRGEQYF.

Details on this clone: The same CDR3 can be traced to other DNA sequences in this sample. This rearrangement joins TRBV5-1 to TRBJ1-1; 9 bases agree with TRBD1. Looked up from germline, CDR1 is SGHRS and CDR2 is YFSETQ. Trimming removed 3 bases from V and 5 bases from J; junction bases left unmatched: 2. The CDR3 spans 13 residues. The CDR3 coding sequence is TGCGCCAGCAGCTCCGGACAGGGGACTGAAGCTTTCTTT. Its protein product is CASSSGQGTEAFF.

This chain links TRBV10-2 with TRBJ2-1, with 10 bases aligning to TRBD2. The CDR3 has 15 residues. CDR1 WSHSY and CDR2 SAAADI come from the germline V gene. V shed 6 bases, J shed 6 bases, and the junction held 8 bases outside the gene matches. DNA of the CDR3: TGCGCCAGCAGGGATTGGGTAGCGGGAGGCAATGAGCAGTTCTTC. It yields the protein CASRDWVAGGNEQFF.

A single count supports this clone. The chain is built from TRBV24-1 and TRBJ2-3; the D call may be TRBD1 or TRBD2 (5 bases each). V lost 9 bases and J 1 base, leaving 10 bases between the germline ends. The germline gives CDR1 KGHDR, CDR2 SFDVKD. This CDR3 has 13 amino acids. The CDR3: CATGTERTDTQYF. CDR3 sequence (DNA): TGTGCCACCGGGACGGAACGCACAGATACGCAGTATTTT.

The chain carries TRBV6-1 and TRBJ1-2; D is uncertain. V was clipped by 0 bases and J by 5 bases, with 16 bases between them. Germline-derived CDR1 and CDR2 are MNHNS and SASEGT. The CDR3 covers 16 residues. CDR3 residues: CASSEAVTLAAYGYTF. The CDR3 nucleotides read TGTGCCAGCAGTGAAGCGGTAACTTTGGCGGCATATGGCTACACCTTC.

This chain uses TRBV3-1 (or the pseudogene TRBV3-2) with TRBJ2-1; D tentatively reads TRBD1 or TRBD2 (6 bases each). V gave up 4 bases and J gave up 5 bases, with 9 bases separating them. Germline V gene sequence: CDR1 LGHDT, CDR2 YNNKEL (reference sequence). CDR3 length: 13 amino acids. CDR3 loop: CASSRGGNNEQFF. Written as DNA, the CDR3 is TGTGCCAGCAGCCGAGGGGGGAACAATGAGCAGTTCTTC.

This chain connects TRBV6-5 to TRBJ1-2; the D is unclear. The CDR3 extends over 12 amino acids. Germline CDR1 MNHEY, CDR2 SVGAGI. V shed 4 bases and J shed 4 bases, with 7 bases lying between them. CDR3 loop: CASSSSTYGYTF. In nucleotides, the CDR3 is TGTGCCAGCAGTTCCAGCACCTATGGCTACACCTTC.

J is TRBJ1-4 and V is TRBV19; D perhaps matches TRBD1 (5 bases). V lost 4 bases and J lost 2, with 8 bases in between. Germline V gives CDR1 LNHDA, CDR2 SQIVND (reference sequence). The CDR3 has 14 amino acids. Here the CDR3 reads CASSRQGTNEKLFF. CDR3 in DNA: TGTGCCAGTAGTAGGCAGGGCACTAATGAAAAACTGTTTTTT.

The chain has TRBV14 and TRBJ1-5, with a possible D match to TRBD1 (5 bases). Germline V CDR1 and CDR2: SGHDN, FVKESK. CDR3 length equals 18 residues. With 1 base removed from V and 6 bases from J, the gap between germline ends came to 22 bases. CDR3 loop: CASSQARNKGSIFQPQHF. CDR3 nucleotides: TGTGCCAGCAGCCAAGCAAGAAATAAGGGGTCTATATTTCAGCCCCAGCATTTT. The entire variable domain, with the rest obtained from reference TRBV14 and TRBJ1-5, is as follows: EAGVTQFPSHSVIEKGQTVTLRCDPISGHDNLYWYRRVMGKEIKFLLHFVKESKQDESGMPNNRFLAERTGGTYSTLKVQPAELEDSGVYFCASSQARNKGSIFQPQHFGDGTRLSIL.

This sequence joins TRBV7-2 and TRBJ1-4; D gene ambiguous. The CDR3 loop spans 16 amino acids. Germline assignment: CDR1 SGHTA and CDR2 FQGNSA. V lost 1 base to trimming and J lost 2 bases, with 11 bases between them. In DNA, the CDR3 is TGTGCCAGCAGCTTAGTATCGGGCGGGACTAATGAAAAACTGTTTTTT. Residues: CASSLVSGGTNEKLFF.

The gene calls are TRBV15 and TRBJ2-4; 9 positions agree with TRBD1. Trimming took 2 bases from V and 5 from J; bases not matched to a gene: 4. Germline CDR1 reads LNHNV; CDR2 reads YYDKDF (reference sequence). The CDR3 sequence is 15 residues long. CDR3 sequence reads: CATSRYGTGQNIQYF. The CDR3 DNA sequence: TGTGCCACCAGCAGATACGGGACAGGGCAAAACATTCAGTACTTC.

This clone was found many times. The V call is TRBV14, the J call TRBJ1-1; D is unclear. Germline V gene data show CDR1 as SGHDN and CDR2 as FVKESK. V gave up 3 bases and J gave up 5 bases, with 7 bases separating them. The CDR3 covers 12 residues. CDR3 sequence reads: CASSHVSTEAFF. CDR3 sequence (DNA): TGTGCCAGCAGCCACGTGTCAACTGAAGCTTTCTTT. Full variable domain (outside the CDR3, taken from reference TRBV14 and TRBJ1-1): EAGVTQFPSHSVIEKGQTVTLRCDPISGHDNLYWYRRVMGKEIKFLLHFVKESKQDESGMPNNRFLAERTGGTYSTLKVQPAELEDSGVYFCASSHVSTEAFFGQGTRLTVV.

The J gene is TRBJ2-1, the V gene TRBV5-8, with D maybe TRBD2 (6 bases). The CDR3 contains 15 residues. Germline V gene data show CDR1 as SGHTS and CDR2 as YDEGEE. V was cut by 4 bases and J by 4 bases, with 15 bases left in between. This chain's CDR3 is CASSLGGLGYNEQFF. The CDR3 bases are TGTGCCAGCAGCCTGGGGGGACTGGGATACAATGAGCAGTTCTTC.